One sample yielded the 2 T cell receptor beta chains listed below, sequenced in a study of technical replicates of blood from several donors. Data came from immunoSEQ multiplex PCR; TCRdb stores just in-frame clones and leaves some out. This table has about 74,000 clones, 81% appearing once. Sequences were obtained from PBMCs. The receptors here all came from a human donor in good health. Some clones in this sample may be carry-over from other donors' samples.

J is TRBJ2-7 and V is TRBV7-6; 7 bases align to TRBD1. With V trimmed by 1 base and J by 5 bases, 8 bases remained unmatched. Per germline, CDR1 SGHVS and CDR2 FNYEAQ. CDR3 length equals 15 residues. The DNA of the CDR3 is TGTGCCAGCAGCTTAGTGGCAGGGGGAATCCACGAGCAGTACTTC. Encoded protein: CASSLVAGGIHEQYF.

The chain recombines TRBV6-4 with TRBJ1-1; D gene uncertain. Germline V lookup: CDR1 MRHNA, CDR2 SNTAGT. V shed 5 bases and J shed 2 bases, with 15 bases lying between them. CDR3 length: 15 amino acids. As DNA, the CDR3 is TGTGCCAGCAGTCTTCACGGGGAGGGCAACACTGAAGCTTTCTTT. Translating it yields CASSLHGEGNTEAFF.